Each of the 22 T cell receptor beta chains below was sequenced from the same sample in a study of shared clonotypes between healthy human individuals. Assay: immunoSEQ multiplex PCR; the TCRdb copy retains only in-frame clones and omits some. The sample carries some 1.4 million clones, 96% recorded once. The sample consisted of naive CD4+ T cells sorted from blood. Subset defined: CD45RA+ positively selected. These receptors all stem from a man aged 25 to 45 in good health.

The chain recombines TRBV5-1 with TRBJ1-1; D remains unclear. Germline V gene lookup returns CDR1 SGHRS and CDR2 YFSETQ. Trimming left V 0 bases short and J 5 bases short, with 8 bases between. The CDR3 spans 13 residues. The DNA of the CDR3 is TGCGCCAGCAGCTTGGATTCGGTTACTGAAGCTTTCTTT. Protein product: CASSLDSVTEAFF.

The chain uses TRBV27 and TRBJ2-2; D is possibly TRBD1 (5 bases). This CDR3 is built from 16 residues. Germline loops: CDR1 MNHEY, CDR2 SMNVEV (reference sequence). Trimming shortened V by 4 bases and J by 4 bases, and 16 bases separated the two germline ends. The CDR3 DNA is TGTGCCAGCAGTTCCCGGACACGGCGGTTCACCGGGGAGCTGTTTTTT. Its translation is CASSSRTRRFTGELFF.

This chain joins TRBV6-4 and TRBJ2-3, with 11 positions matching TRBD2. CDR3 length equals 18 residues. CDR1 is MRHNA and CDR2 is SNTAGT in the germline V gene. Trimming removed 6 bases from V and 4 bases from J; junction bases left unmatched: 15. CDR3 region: CASRPTSGRLKSPDTQYF. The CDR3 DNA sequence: TGTGCCAGCAGACCCACTAGCGGGAGACTTAAGTCCCCAGATACGCAGTATTTT.

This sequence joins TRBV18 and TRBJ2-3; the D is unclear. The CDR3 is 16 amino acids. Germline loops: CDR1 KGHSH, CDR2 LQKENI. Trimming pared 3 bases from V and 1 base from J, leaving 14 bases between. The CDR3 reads CASSPRTVGGTDTQYF. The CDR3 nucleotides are TGTGCCAGCTCACCGAGGACGGTCGGAGGCACAGATACGCAGTATTTT. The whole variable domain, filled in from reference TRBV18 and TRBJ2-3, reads NAGVMQNPRHLVRRRGQEARLRCSPMKGHSHVYWYRQLPEEGLKFMVYLQKENIIDESGMPKERFSAEFPKEGPSILRIQQVVRGDSAAYFCASSPRTVGGTDTQYFGPGTRLTVL.

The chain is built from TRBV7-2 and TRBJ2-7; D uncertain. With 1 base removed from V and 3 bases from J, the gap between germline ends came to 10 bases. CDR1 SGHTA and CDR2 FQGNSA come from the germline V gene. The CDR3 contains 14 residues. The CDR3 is CASSLVTTSYEQYF. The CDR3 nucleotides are TGTGCCAGCAGCTTAGTTACCACGAGCTACGAGCAGTACTTC.

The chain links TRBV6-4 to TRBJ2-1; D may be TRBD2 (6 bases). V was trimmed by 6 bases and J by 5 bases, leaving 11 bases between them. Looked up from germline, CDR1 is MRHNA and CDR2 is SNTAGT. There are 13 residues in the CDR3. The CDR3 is CASSWGLNNEQFF. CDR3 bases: TGTGCCAGCAGCTGGGGACTGAACAATGAGCAGTTCTTC.

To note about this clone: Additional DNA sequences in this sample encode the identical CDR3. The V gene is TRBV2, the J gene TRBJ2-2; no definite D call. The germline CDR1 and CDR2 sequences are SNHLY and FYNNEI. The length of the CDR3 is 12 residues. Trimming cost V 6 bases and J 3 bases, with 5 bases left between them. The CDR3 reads CASSGDTGELFF. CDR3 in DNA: TGTGCCAGCAGCGGAGACACCGGGGAGCTGTTTTTT.

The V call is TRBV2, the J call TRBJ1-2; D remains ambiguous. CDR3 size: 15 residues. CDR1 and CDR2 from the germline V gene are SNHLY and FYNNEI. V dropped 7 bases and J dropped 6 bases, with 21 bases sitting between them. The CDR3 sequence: CASTPGSWGIDGYTF. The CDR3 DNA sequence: TGTGCCAGCACCCCGGGCAGTTGGGGAATCGATGGCTACACCTTC.

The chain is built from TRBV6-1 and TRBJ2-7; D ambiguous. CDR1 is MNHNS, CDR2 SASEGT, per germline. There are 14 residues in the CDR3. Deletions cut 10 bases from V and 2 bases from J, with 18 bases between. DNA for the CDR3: TGTGCCACTAAAGTGACGAGCTGGGCCTACGAGCAGTACTTC. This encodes CATKVTSWAYEQYF.

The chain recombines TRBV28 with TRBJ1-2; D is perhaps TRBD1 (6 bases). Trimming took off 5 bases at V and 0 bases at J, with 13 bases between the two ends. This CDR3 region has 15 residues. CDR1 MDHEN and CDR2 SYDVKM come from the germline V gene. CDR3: CASSLGTTTNYGYTF. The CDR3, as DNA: TGTGCCAGCAGTCTGGGGACAACGACTAACTATGGCTACACCTTC.

The CDR3 DNA reads TGCGCCAGCAGCTTGGCCCCTAGCGGGTACGAGCAGTACTTC. Translated, it gives CASSLAPSGYEQYF. The chain carries TRBV5-1 and TRBJ2-7; TRBD2 matches 8 bases. Per germline, CDR1 SGHRS and CDR2 YFSETQ. V shed 0 bases, J shed 4 bases, and the junction held 3 bases outside the gene matches. CDR3 length equals 14 residues.

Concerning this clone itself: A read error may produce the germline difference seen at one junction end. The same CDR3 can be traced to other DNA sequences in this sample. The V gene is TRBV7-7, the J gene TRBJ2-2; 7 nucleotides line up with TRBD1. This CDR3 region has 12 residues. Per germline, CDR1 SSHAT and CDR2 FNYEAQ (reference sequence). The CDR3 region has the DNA TGTGCTAGCAGCACAGGGGCCGGGGAGCTGTTTTTT. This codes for CASSTGAGELFF.

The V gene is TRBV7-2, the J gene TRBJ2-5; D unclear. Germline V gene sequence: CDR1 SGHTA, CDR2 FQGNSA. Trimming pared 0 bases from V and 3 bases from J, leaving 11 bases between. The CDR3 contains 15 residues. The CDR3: CASSLAKTREETQYF. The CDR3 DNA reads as TGTGCCAGCAGCTTAGCGAAGACTCGCGAAGAGACCCAGTACTTC.

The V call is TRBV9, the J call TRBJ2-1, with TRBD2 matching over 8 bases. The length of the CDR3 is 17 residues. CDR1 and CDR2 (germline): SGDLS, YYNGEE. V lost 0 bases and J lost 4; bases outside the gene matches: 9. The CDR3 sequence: CASSVVGSGRGYNEQFF. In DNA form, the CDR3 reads TGTGCCAGCAGCGTAGTAGGGAGCGGGAGAGGGTACAATGAGCAGTTCTTC.

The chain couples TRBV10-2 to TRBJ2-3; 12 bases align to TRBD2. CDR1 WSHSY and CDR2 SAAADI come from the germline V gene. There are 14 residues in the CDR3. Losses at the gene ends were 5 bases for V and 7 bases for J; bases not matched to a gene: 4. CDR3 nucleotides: TGCGCCAGCAGTCAGACTAGCGGGGGCTATACGCAGTATTTT. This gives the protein CASSQTSGGYTQYF.

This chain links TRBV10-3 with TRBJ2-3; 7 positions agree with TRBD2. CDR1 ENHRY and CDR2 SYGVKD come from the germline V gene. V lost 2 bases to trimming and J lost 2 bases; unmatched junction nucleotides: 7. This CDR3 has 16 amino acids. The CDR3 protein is CAISEQRGPSTDTQYF. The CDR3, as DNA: TGTGCCATCAGTGAGCAGCGGGGACCTTCCACAGATACGCAGTATTTT.

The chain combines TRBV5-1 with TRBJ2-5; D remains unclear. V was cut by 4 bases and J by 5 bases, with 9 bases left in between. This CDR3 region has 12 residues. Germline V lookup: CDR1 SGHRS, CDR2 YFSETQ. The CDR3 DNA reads TGCGCCAGCAGCCCTGATTGGGAGACCCAGTACTTC. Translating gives CASSPDWETQYF.

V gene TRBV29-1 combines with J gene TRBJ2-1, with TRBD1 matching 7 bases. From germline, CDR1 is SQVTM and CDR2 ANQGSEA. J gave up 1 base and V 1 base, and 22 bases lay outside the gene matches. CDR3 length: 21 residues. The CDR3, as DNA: TGCAGCGTTGAAGTCGCTGGGACAGTACTATCCCGGGACCCTTCCTACAATGAGCAGTTCTTC. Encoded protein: CSVEVAGTVLSRDPSYNEQFF.

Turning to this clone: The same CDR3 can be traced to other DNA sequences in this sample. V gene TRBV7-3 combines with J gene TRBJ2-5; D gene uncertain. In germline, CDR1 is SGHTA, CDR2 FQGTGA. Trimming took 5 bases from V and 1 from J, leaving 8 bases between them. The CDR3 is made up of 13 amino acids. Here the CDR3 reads CASSRAVQETQYF. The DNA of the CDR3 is TGTGCCAGCAGCCGGGCTGTCCAAGAGACCCAGTACTTC.

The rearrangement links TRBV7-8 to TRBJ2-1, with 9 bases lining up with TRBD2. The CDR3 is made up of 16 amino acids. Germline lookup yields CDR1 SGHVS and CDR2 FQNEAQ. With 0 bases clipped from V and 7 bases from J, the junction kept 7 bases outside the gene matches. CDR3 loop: CASSLATSGLFNEQFF. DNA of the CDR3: TGTGCCAGCAGCTTAGCAACTAGCGGGCTATTTAATGAGCAGTTCTTC. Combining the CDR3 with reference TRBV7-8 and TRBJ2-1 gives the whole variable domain GAGVSQSPRYKVAKRGQDVALRCDPISGHVSLFWYQQALGQGPEFLTYFQNEAQLDKSGLPSDRFFAERPEGSVSTLKIQRTQQEDSAVYLCASSLATSGLFNEQFFGPGTRLTVL.

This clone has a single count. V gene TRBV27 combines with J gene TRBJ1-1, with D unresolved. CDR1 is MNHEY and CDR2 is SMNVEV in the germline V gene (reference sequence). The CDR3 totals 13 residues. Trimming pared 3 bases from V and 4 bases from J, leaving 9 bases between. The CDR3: CASSFSGITEAFF. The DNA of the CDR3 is TGTGCCAGCAGTTTCTCGGGAATCACTGAAGCTTTCTTT.

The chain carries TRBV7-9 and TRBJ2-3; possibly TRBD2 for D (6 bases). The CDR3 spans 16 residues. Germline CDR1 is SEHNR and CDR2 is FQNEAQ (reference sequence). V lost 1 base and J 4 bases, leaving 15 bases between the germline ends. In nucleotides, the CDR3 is TGTGCCAGCAGCTTAGGGAACCGGGGGATCTCAGATACGCAGTATTTT. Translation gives CASSLGNRGISDTQYF.